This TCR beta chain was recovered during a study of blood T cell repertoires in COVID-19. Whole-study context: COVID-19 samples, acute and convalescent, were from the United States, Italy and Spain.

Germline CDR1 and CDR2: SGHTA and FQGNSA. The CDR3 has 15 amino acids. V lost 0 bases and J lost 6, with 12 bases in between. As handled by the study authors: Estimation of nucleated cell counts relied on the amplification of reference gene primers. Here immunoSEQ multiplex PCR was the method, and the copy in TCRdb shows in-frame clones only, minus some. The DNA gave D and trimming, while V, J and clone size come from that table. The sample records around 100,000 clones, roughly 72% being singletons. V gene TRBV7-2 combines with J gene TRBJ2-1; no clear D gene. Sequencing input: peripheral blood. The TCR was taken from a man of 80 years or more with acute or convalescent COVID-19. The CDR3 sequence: CASSLAIGRSNEQFF. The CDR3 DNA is TGTGCCAGCAGCTTAGCGATCGGCAGGTCCAATGAGCAGTTCTTC.